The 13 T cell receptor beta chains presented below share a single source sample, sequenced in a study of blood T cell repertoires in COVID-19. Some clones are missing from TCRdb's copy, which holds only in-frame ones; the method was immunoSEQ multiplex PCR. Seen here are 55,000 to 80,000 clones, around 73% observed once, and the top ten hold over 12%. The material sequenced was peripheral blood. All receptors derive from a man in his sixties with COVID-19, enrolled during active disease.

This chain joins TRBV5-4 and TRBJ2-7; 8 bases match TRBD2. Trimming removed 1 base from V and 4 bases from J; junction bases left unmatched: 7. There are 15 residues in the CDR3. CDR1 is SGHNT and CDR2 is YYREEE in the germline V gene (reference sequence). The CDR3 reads CASSLRDGGEYEQYF. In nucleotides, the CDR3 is TGTGCCAGCAGCTTGCGGGACGGGGGGGAGTACGAGCAGTACTTC.

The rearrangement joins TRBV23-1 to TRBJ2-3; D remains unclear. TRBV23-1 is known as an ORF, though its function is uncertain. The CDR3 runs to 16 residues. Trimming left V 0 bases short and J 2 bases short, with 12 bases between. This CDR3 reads CASSQSSKRVTDTQYF. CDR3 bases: TGCGCCAGCAGTCAATCGTCTAAGCGAGTCACAGATACGCAGTATTTT.

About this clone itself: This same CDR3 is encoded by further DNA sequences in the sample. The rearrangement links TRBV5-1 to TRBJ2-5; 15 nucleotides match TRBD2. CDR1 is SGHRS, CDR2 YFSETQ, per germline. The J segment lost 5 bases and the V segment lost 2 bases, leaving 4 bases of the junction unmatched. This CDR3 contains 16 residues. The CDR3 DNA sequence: TGCGCCAGCAGCTTAGGACTAGCGGGAGGGCCGGAGACCCAGTACTTC. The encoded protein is CASSLGLAGGPETQYF. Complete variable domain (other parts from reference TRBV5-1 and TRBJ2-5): KAGVTQTPRYLIKTRGQQVTLSCSPISGHRSVSWYQQTPGQGLQFLFEYFSETQRNKGNFPGRFSGRQFSNSRSEMNVSTLELGDSALYLCASSLGLAGGPETQYFGPGTRLLVL.

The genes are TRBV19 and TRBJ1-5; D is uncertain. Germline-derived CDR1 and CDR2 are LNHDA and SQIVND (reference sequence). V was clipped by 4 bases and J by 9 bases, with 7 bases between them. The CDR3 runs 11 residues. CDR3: CASSRRGPQHF. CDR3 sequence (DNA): TGTGCCAGTAGTAGAAGAGGGCCCCAGCATTTT.

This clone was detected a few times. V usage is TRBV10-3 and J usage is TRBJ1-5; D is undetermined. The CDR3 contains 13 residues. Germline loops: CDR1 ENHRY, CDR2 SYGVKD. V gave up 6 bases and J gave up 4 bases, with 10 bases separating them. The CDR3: CAIRGDENQPQHF. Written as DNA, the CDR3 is TGTGCCATCAGGGGAGACGAAAATCAGCCCCAGCATTTT.

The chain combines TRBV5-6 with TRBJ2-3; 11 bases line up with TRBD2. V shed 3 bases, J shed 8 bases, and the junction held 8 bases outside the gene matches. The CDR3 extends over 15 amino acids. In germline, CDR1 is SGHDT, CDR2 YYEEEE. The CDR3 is CASSSIAGGFGTQYF. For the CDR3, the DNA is TGTGCCAGCAGCTCTATAGCGGGGGGGTTTGGTACGCAGTATTTT.

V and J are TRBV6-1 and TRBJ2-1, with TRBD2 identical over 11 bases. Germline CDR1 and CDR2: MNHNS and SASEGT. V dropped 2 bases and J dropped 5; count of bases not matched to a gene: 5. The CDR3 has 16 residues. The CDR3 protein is CASSELKLAGDNEQFF. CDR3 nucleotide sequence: TGTGCCAGCAGTGAACTCAAACTAGCGGGGGACAATGAGCAGTTCTTC.

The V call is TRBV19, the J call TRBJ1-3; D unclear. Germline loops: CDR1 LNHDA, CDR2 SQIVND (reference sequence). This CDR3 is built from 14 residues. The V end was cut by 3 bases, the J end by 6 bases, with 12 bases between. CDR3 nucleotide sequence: TGTGCCAGTAGTATGGGAGGGATCGAAAACACCATATATTTT. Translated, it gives CASSMGGIENTIYF.

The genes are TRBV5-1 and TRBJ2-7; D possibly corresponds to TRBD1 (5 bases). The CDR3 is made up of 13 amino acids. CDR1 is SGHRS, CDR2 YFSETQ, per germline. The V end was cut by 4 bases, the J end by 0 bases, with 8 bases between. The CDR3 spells CASSQGGSYEQYF. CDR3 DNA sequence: TGCGCCAGCAGCCAGGGTGGCTCCTACGAGCAGTACTTC.

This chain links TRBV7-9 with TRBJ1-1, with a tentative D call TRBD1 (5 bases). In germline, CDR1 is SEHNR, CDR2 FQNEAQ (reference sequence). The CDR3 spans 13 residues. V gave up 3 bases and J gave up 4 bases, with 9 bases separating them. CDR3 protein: CASSFSGSTEAFF. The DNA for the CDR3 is TGTGCCAGCAGCTTTTCAGGGTCCACTGAAGCTTTCTTT.

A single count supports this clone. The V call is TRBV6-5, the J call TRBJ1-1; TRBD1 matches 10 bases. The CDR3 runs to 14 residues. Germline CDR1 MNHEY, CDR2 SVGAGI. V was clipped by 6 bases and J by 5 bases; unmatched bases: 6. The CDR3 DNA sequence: TGTGCCAGCAGAGACCGGACAGGGGGGACTGAAGCTTTCTTT. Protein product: CASRDRTGGTEAFF.

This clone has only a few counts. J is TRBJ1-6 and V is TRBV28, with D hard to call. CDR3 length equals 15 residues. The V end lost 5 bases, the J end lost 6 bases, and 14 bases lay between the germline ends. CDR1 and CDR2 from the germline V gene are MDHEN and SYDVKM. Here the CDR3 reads CASSQLQGGNSPLHF. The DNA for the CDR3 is TGTGCCAGCAGTCAGCTCCAAGGCGGTAATTCACCCCTCCACTTT.

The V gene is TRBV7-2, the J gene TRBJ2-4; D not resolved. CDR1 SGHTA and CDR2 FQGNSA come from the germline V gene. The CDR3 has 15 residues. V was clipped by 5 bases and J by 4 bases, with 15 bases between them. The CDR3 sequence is CASSPYGWAKNIQYF. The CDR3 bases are TGTGCCAGCAGCCCCTATGGGTGGGCAAAAAACATTCAGTACTTC.